A selection of T cell receptor beta chains follows, all from one sample in a study of blood T cells in healthy people across ages. TCRdb analysed the 5' RACE reads with MiXCR anew, one entry per CDR3 protein. Seen here are hundreds of thousands of distinct CDR3 sequences, roughly 60% observed once, and the top ten hold 28%. The source material was blood. These receptors originate from a man younger than 40 in good health. Both conserved end residues are part of each CDR3. The order of the fields is J gene, clone size, V gene, D gene, CDR3 DNA, CDR3 protein. D genes are given only for firm matches. Size is omitted from some rows. Given values are once, few, many or a class for expanded clones.

>TRBJ2-4|few|TRBV4-3|TRBD2
TGCGCCAGCAGCCAAGCCTCTGCGGGGGGCGGCATTCAGTACTTC
CASSQASAGGGIQYF
>TRBJ2-3|-|TRBV12-3/TRBV12-4|TRBD2
TGTGCCAGCAGTTTAGAGACTAGCGGAGCAGATACGCAGTATTTT
CASSLETSGADTQYF
>TRBJ1-4|few|TRBV12-3/TRBV12-4|-
TGTGCCAGCAGTCCAAGGGGGGGAACTAATGAAAAACTGTTTTTT
CASSPRGGTNEKLFF
>TRBJ2-5|-|TRBV3-1|TRBD2
TGTGCCAGCAGCCAAGGGACTAGCGGGGAAGAGACCCAGTACTTC
CASSQGTSGEETQYF
>TRBJ2-3|-|TRBV27|TRBD1
TGTGCCAGCAGTCAACCGGGACAGGCAGATACGCAGTATTTT
CASSQPGQADTQYF
>TRBJ1-6|-|TRBV7-8|TRBD1
TGTGCCAGCAGCTCTCAGGGGGACATCTATAATTCACCCCTCCACTTT
CASSSQGDIYNSPLHF
>TRBJ2-5|few|TRBV27|-
TGTGCCAGCAGTGGCGGGGGCCGTCGGAGGGCCCAGTACTTC
CASSGGGRRRAQYF
>TRBJ2-5|-|TRBV9|TRBD2
TGTGCCAGCAGCGTAGAAGCTAGCGGGGGGCACGAGACCCAGTACTTC
CASSVEASGGHETQYF
>TRBJ1-2|-|TRBV4-2|-
TGTGCCAGCAGCCTGGGCGGGGTTCTTAACTATGGCTACACCTTC
CASSLGGVLNYGYTF
>TRBJ2-4|few|TRBV6-6|-
TGTGCCAGCAGTCCCCGGGAGTCCAAAAACATTCAGTACTTC
CASSPRESKNIQYF
>TRBJ2-6|-|TRBV5-1|-
TGCGCCAGCAGCTGGGAACAGTTCTCTGGGGCCAACGTCCTGACTTTC
CASSWEQFSGANVLTF
>TRBJ2-1|-|TRBV5-5|TRBD2
TGTGCCAGCAGCTCTACCGGGACTAGCGGGGAAAATGAGCAGTTCTTC
CASSSTGTSGENEQFF
>TRBJ2-1|-|TRBV7-2|-
TGTGCCAGCAGCCTCCGGCCCCCCGGCGACCTCTTTAAGTTCTTC
CASSLRPPGDLFKFF
>TRBJ1-5|-|TRBV7-2|-
TGTGCCAGCAGCTTAGCCGGGAAATTGCCTAGCAATCAGCCCCAGCATTTT
CASSLAGKLPSNQPQHF
>TRBJ2-7|-|TRBV11-1|-
TGTGCCAGCAGCAAAGGTTTTGGTGCTAGCTCCTACGAGCAGTACTTC
CASSKGFGASSYEQYF
>TRBJ2-5|-|TRBV11-2|-
TGTGCCAGCAGCTTATTCAGCGGGTACTTACAAGAGACCCAGTACTTC
CASSLFSGYLQETQYF
>TRBJ2-1|-|TRBV7-2|-
TGTGCCAGCAGCTTAGAGGCTGGAGGGGCCAATGAGCAGTTCTTC
CASSLEAGGANEQFF
>TRBJ2-3|-|TRBV9|-
TGTGCCAGCAGCGTAGCCGGGTCGGGCGCATCCGGTCCAGATACGCAGTATTTT
CASSVAGSGASGPDTQYF
>TRBJ2-7|-|TRBV4-2|TRBD2
TGTGCCAGCAGCCACCGGACTAGCGGGGCCTACGAGCAGTACTTC
CASSHRTSGAYEQYF